The present TCR beta chain was sequenced within a study of monozygotic twins with cystic fibrosis. Study results and limitations: Median Simpson clonality of 0.0095 suggested naive T cells predominated.

The table came from immunoSEQ multiplex PCR; TCRdb's copy has only in-frame clones and leaves some out. This table holds roughly 25,000 clones, approximately 90% found once. A word on this clone: Its antigen is not known.

This clonotype was sampled from a girl aged 2 to 9 with cystic fibrosis. What was sequenced was blood.

The DNA of the CDR3 is TGTGCCTGGAGTGTAACCCGTTCGTCGGGGGCCGACTATGGCTACACCTTC. It specifies CAWSVTRSSGADYGYTF. This chain joins TRBV30 and TRBJ1-2; possibly TRBD1 for D (6 bases). The germline CDR1 and CDR2 sequences are GTSNPN and SVGIG (reference sequence). The CDR3 length is 17 residues. V was clipped by 0 bases and J by 3 bases, with 20 bases between them. The full variable domain, its missing parts supplied by reference TRBV30 and TRBJ1-2, is SQTIHQWPATLVQPVGSPLSLECTVEGTSNPNLYWYRQAAGRGLQLLFYSVGIGQISSEVPQNLSASRPQDRQFILSSKKLLLSDSGFYLCAWSVTRSSGADYGYTFGSGTRLTVV.